Listed here are 7 T cell receptor beta chains from one sample, sequenced in a study of PD-1 blockade in classical Hodgkin lymphoma. The data were produced by immunoSEQ multiplex PCR, yet TCRdb's version contains in-frame clones alone and is incomplete. This sample has about 30,000 clones, with around 87% found just once. Specified time point: cycle 4 day 1 (C4D1), after five to seven weeks of nivolumab. Every one of the patients relapsed after autologous stem cell transplantation (brentuximab vedotin exposure was variable). It was by magnetic negative selection that CD4+ T cells were purified from thawed PBMCs. Sequencing was performed on CD4+ T cells from blood, taken before the fourth cycle of nivolumab. The source of these receptors is a human donor with classical Hodgkin lymphoma.

The chain links TRBV10-3 to TRBJ2-7; TRBD2 matches 14 bases. V shed 6 bases, J shed 4 bases, and the junction held 2 bases outside the gene matches. The V gene's germline CDR1 is ENHRY and CDR2 SYGVKD. The CDR3 loop spans 14 amino acids. In DNA form, the CDR3 reads TGTGCCATCAGGACTAGCGGGGGGGCTTACGAGCAGTACTTC. Protein: CAIRTSGGAYEQYF.

This chain uses TRBV28 with TRBJ2-5, with D perhaps TRBD1 or TRBD2 (6 bases each). Per the germline V gene, CDR1 is MDHEN and CDR2 is SYDVKM. Trimming stripped 7 bases from V and 5 bases from J, with 17 bases between. The CDR3 loop spans 14 amino acids. CDR3 sequence: CASTSGGGWETQYF. The CDR3 DNA reads as TGTGCCAGCACCTCCGGGGGCGGGTGGGAGACCCAGTACTTC.

This chain links TRBV11-2 with TRBJ1-4, with 7 bases aligning to TRBD1. With 6 bases clipped from V and 5 bases from J, the junction kept 6 bases outside the gene matches. CDR1 is SGHAT and CDR2 is FQNNGV in the germline V gene. This CDR3 is built from 14 residues. The CDR3 DNA sequence: TGTGCCAGCAGTCGAAAGGGACAGAATGAAAAACTGTTTTTT. Amino acids: CASSRKGQNEKLFF.

V is TRBV18 and J is TRBJ1-5, with D unresolved. The ends were cut back, 4 bases at V and 5 bases at J, with 9 bases in the middle. This CDR3 is 13 amino acids long. Germline V gene data show CDR1 as KGHSH and CDR2 as LQKENI. The CDR3 protein is CASSLHSYQPQHF. The CDR3 coding sequence is TGTGCCAGCTCACTTCATTCTTATCAGCCCCAGCATTTT.

The J gene is TRBJ1-5, the V gene TRBV28, with a weak D call TRBD1 (5 bases). Germline V gene lookup returns CDR1 MDHEN and CDR2 SYDVKM. V shed 6 bases and J shed 6 bases, with 24 bases lying between them. The length of the CDR3 is 17 residues. The CDR3 reads CASSTPPGTPSSQPQHF. For the CDR3, the DNA is TGTGCCAGCAGCACTCCCCCCGGGACTCCGTCTTCTCAGCCCCAGCATTTT.

The V gene is TRBV4-1, the J gene TRBJ2-1; the match to TRBD2 covers 12 bases. In germline, CDR1 is MGHRA, CDR2 YSYEKL. CDR3 size: 22 residues. The ends lost 0 bases at V and 0 bases at J; junction bases unmatched: 15. The CDR3 is CASSQDRGLAGGPMSSYNEQFF. The CDR3 DNA reads TGCGCCAGCAGCCAAGATCGGGGTCTAGCGGGAGGGCCGATGAGCTCCTACAATGAGCAGTTCTTC.

The chain uses TRBV7-9 and TRBJ1-1, with unresolved D. The germline V and J ends were trimmed by 5 bases and 6 bases, with 7 bases remaining between them. This CDR3 comprises 11 residues. The germline CDR1 and CDR2 sequences are SEHNR and FQNEAQ (reference sequence). The CDR3: CASSLSPEAFF. As DNA, the CDR3 is TGTGCCAGCAGCCTATCCCCTGAAGCTTTCTTT.